The next 19 T cell receptor beta chains were all read from a single sample in a study of blood T cell repertoires in COVID-19. Only in-frame clones appear in the TCRdb table, and some are missing; sequencing was by immunoSEQ multiplex PCR. Of some 150,000 clones listed, over 85% were seen once; the top ten hold 1.5% to 2%. The sample was peripheral blood. The receptors stem from a human donor in a cohort sampled during active COVID-19.

The V call is TRBV2, the J call TRBJ1-4; a weak D match, TRBD1 (6 bases). Germline-derived CDR1 and CDR2 are SNHLY and FYNNEI. The CDR3 length is 16 residues. V was clipped by 3 bases and J by 1 base, with 12 bases between them. CDR3 sequence (DNA): TGTGCCAGCAGTGACTGGGCAGGGGTAACTAATGAAAAACTGTTTTTT. This gives the protein CASSDWAGVTNEKLFF.

V gene TRBV2 combines with J gene TRBJ2-5, with 10 bases identical to TRBD2. The CDR3 is made up of 14 amino acids. The ends lost 6 bases at V and 4 bases at J; junction bases unmatched: 5. Germline V lookup: CDR1 SNHLY, CDR2 FYNNEI. The CDR3 DNA follows: TGTGCCAGCAGGATGCTAGCGGGGGTAGAGACCCAGTACTTC. Its translation is CASRMLAGVETQYF.

V and J are TRBV9 and TRBJ1-2, with 10 bases matching TRBD1. This CDR3 region has 15 residues. Unmatched junction bases numbered 8, after V lost 5 bases and J lost 4 bases. Germline V gives CDR1 SGDLS, CDR2 YYNGEE. The CDR3 nucleotides are TGTGCCAGCAGTAACGGACAGGGGGGAGTCTATGGCTACACCTTC. The encoded protein is CASSNGQGGVYGYTF. The variable domain in full, with the rest retrieved from reference TRBV9 and TRBJ1-2, is DSGVTQTPKHLITATGQRVTLRCSPRSGDLSVYWYQQSLDQGLQFLIQYYNGEERAKGNILERFSAQQFPDLHSELNLSSLELGDSALYFCASSNGQGGVYGYTFGSGTRLTVV.

This rearrangement joins TRBV5-4 to TRBJ2-5; 12 bases are shared with TRBD2. The V gene end was trimmed by 2 bases and the J gene end by 4 bases; junction bases not matched to a gene: 6. CDR1 SGHNT and CDR2 YYREEE come from the germline V gene (reference sequence). CDR3 length equals 16 residues. The CDR3: CASSFPPSGGAETQYF. The CDR3 DNA reads TGTGCCAGCAGCTTTCCCCCTAGCGGGGGGGCAGAGACCCAGTACTTC.

The chain has TRBV4-1 and TRBJ1-1; a possible D gene is TRBD1 (6 bases). CDR1 and CDR2 from the germline V gene are MGHRA and YSYEKL. Between the trimmed V and J ends, which lost 0 bases and 6 bases, there was a span of 14 bases. This CDR3 contains 15 residues. CDR3 nucleotides: TGCGCCAGCAGCCAAGAGGACACAGGGTTCCCTGAAGCTTTCTTT. As protein: CASSQEDTGFPEAFF.

The chain uses TRBV4-2 and TRBJ1-5; TRBD1 matches at 12 bases. V dropped 3 bases and J dropped 1; count of bases not matched to a gene: 10. CDR1 and CDR2 (germline): LGHNA, YNFKEQ. The CDR3 loop spans 19 amino acids. DNA of the CDR3: TGTGCCAGCAGCCAGACCCCCGGGACAGGGGGCGCAAGCAATCAGCCCCAGCATTTT. It specifies CASSQTPGTGGASNQPQHF.

The rearrangement links TRBV23-1 to TRBJ1-5; the D gene is possibly TRBD1 (5 bases). TRBV23-1 is recorded as an ORF, its role being uncertain. The CDR3 totals 18 residues. V was cut by 3 bases and J by 6 bases, with 24 bases left in between. The CDR3 sequence is CASSHQFVRAAPIQPQHF. CDR3 in DNA: TGCGCCAGCAGTCATCAGTTCGTCAGGGCGGCTCCAATTCAGCCCCAGCATTTT.

The V and J genes are TRBV27 and TRBJ2-7; 8 positions match TRBD1. Trimming at V came to 8 bases and at J to 1 base, leaving 7 bases not matched to a gene. The CDR3 covers 14 residues. Germline V gene lookup returns CDR1 MNHEY and CDR2 SMNVEV (reference sequence). DNA of the CDR3: TGTGCCAGCCGAAGACAGGGGAGGTCCTACGAGCAGTACTTC. Protein sequence: CASRRQGRSYEQYF.

The chain uses TRBV2 and TRBJ2-7, with TRBD1 identical over 7 bases. With 6 bases clipped from V and 2 bases from J, the junction kept 4 bases outside the gene matches. This CDR3 comprises 13 residues. Germline CDR1 is SNHLY and CDR2 is FYNNEI. The CDR3 sequence: CASRGQAPYEQYF. Written as DNA, the CDR3 is TGTGCCAGCAGAGGACAGGCCCCCTACGAGCAGTACTTC.

This chain links TRBV7-8 with TRBJ2-3; 10 bases map to TRBD2. CDR3 size: 16 residues. The germline CDR1 and CDR2 sequences are SGHVS and FQNEAQ. V dropped 4 bases and J dropped 6; count of bases not matched to a gene: 10. The DNA for the CDR3 is TGTGCCAGCAGCTCACGAACTAGCGGGGTCACGGATACGCAGTATTTT. Residues: CASSSRTSGVTDTQYF.

The CDR3 nucleotides are TGTGCCAGCACCTATGTGGCGGGGGGGCCCACAGATACGCAGTATTTT. Amino acids: CASTYVAGGPTDTQYF. The rearrangement links TRBV5-6 to TRBJ2-3; 9 bases line up with TRBD2. J was trimmed by 2 bases and V by 6 bases; bases with no gene match: 10. CDR1 SGHDT and CDR2 YYEEEE come from the germline V gene. The CDR3 sequence is 16 residues long.

This chain connects TRBV18 to TRBJ1-1; possible D gene TRBD1, 6 bases. V shed 5 bases and J shed 5 bases, with 12 bases lying between them. The CDR3 is 13 residues long. The germline V gene has CDR1 KGHSH and CDR2 LQKENI. In DNA, the CDR3 is TGTGCCAGCTCAGGGAACAGGGATACTGAAGCTTTCTTT. The encoded protein is CASSGNRDTEAFF.

This chain connects TRBV15 to TRBJ1-2, with D perhaps TRBD1 (5 bases). The V and J ends lost 3 bases and 5 bases respectively, with 19 bases between them. CDR1 and CDR2 (germline): LNHNV, YYDKDF (reference sequence). The CDR3 has 16 amino acids. The CDR3, as DNA: TGTGCCACCAGCAGCCCACCCAGGGAAGGATATTATGGCTACACCTTC. This sequence encodes CATSSPPREGYYGYTF.

The chain employs TRBV27 and TRBJ1-5, with D unresolved. The germline V and J ends were trimmed by 5 bases and 0 bases, with 8 bases remaining between them. The CDR3 runs 14 residues. Looked up from germline, CDR1 is MNHEY and CDR2 is SMNVEV (reference sequence). CDR3 nucleotides: TGTGCCAGCAGTCCAGCGGCTAGCAATCAGCCCCAGCATTTT. Amino acid sequence: CASSPAASNQPQHF.

This clone was counted a single time. This rearrangement joins TRBV19 to TRBJ1-4; D is unclear. Deletions cut 5 bases from V and 3 bases from J, with 13 bases between. The CDR3 runs to 15 residues. Germline V gene data show CDR1 as LNHDA and CDR2 as SQIVND (reference sequence). The CDR3 region has the DNA TGTGCCAGTAGTGTCTACTTCTTGGCTAATGAAAAACTGTTTTTT. It encodes CASSVYFLANEKLFF. Full variable domain (missing parts from reference TRBV19 and TRBJ1-4): DGGITQSPKYLFRKEGQNVTLSCEQNLNHDAMYWYRQDPGQGLRLIYYSQIVNDFQKGDIAEGYSVSREKKESFPLTVTSAQKNPTAFYLCASSVYFLANEKLFFGSGTQLSVL.

The V and J genes are TRBV13 and TRBJ1-1; the D gene is possibly TRBD1 (6 bases). Deletions cut 4 bases from V and 0 bases from J, with 15 bases between. Germline CDR1 reads PRHDT; CDR2 reads FYEKMQ (reference sequence). This CDR3 contains 16 residues. Here the CDR3 reads CASSSSGQPMNTEAFF. CDR3 nucleotides: TGTGCCAGCAGCTCCTCGGGACAACCCATGAACACTGAAGCTTTCTTT.

The chain uses TRBV3-1 (or the pseudogene TRBV3-2) and TRBJ2-5; 10 nucleotides agree with TRBD2. This CDR3 has 14 residues. With V trimmed by 4 bases and J by 2 bases, 1 base remained unmatched. Germline V gene sequence: CDR1 LGHDT, CDR2 YNNKEL (reference sequence). The CDR3 region has the DNA TGTGCCAGCAGCCTGACTAGCGGGCAAGAGACCCAGTACTTC. It is translated as CASSLTSGQETQYF.

The gene calls are TRBV5-1 and TRBJ2-1; D possibly corresponds to TRBD1 (6 bases). This CDR3 has 12 amino acids. Germline CDR1 SGHRS, CDR2 YFSETQ. V was cut by 0 bases and J by 10 bases, with 8 bases left in between. CDR3 residues: CASSLGGREQFF. CDR3 DNA: TGCGCCAGCAGCTTGGGGGGGCGGGAGCAGTTCTTC.

This chain joins TRBV9 and TRBJ1-3; D possibly corresponds to TRBD1 (6 bases). The germline V gene has CDR1 SGDLS and CDR2 YYNGEE. The CDR3 runs 17 residues. V was pared by 3 bases and J by 0 bases, with 16 bases between. This CDR3 is CASSAPHPGDSGNTIYF. The CDR3 DNA reads TGTGCCAGCAGCGCTCCACACCCAGGGGACTCTGGAAACACCATATATTTT.